The next 9 T cell receptor beta chains were all read from a single sample in a study of neurological immune-mediated disorders. TCRdb re-derived calls from the 5' RACE reads in MiXCR, one entry per CDR3 protein. Among around 55,000 distinct CDR3 sequences listed, under 5% were seen once. Sample: CD4+ T cells from blood. The receptors stem from a woman aged 40 to 50 with multiple sclerosis.

Many counts were recorded for this clonotype. The V and J genes are TRBV5-1 and TRBJ2-1, with 8 bases fitting TRBD1. The CDR3 consists of 16 residues. Germline CDR1 reads SGHRS; CDR2 reads YFSETQ. V shed 4 bases and J 5 bases; nucleotides not matched to a gene: 11. The CDR3 reads CASSPSRDRRDNEQFF. The CDR3 region has the DNA TGCGCCAGCAGCCCTTCCCGGGACAGGCGAGACAATGAGCAGTTCTTC.

This clonotype was picked up many times. This sequence joins TRBV5-1 and TRBJ2-1, with 14 bases identical to TRBD2. The CDR3 is 16 amino acids. V gave up 4 bases and J gave up 3 bases; unmatched junction bases: 3. Germline assignment: CDR1 SGHRS and CDR2 YFSETQ. In DNA, the CDR3 is TGCGCCAGCAGCCTCGGGACTAGCGGGGGCTACAATGAGCAGTTCTTC. Its translation: CASSLGTSGGYNEQFF. The full variable domain, rest sourced from reference TRBV5-1 and TRBJ2-1, is KAGVTQTPRYLIKTRGQQVTLSCSPISGHRSVSWYQQTPGQGLQFLFEYFSETQRNKGNFPGRFSGRQFSNSRSEMNVSTLELGDSALYLCASSLGTSGGYNEQFFGPGTRLTVL.

This clonotype was counted ten times or more. The chain is built from TRBV18 and TRBJ1-1; D not resolved. CDR3 length: 14 amino acids. V gave up 3 bases and J gave up 5 bases, with 13 bases separating them. CDR1 KGHSH and CDR2 LQKENI come from the germline V gene. In nucleotides, the CDR3 is TGTGCCAGCTCACCTCGCCGGGAGGGAACTGAAGCTTTCTTT. This sequence encodes CASSPRREGTEAFF.

This clonotype was counted many times. This chain joins TRBV24-1 and TRBJ2-3, with 10 nucleotides matching TRBD2. Germline V CDR1 and CDR2: KGHDR, SFDVKD. The V segment lost 6 bases and the J segment 3 bases; nucleotides outside the gene matches: 2. The CDR3 runs to 14 residues. CDR3 DNA sequence: TGTGCCACCAGTATAGCGGGGGGAACAGATACGCAGTATTTT. Translated: CATSIAGGTDTQYF.

In its sample, this clonotype was seen many times. The V and J genes are TRBV20-1 and TRBJ2-1; D ambiguous. The CDR3 is made up of 13 amino acids. CDR1 and CDR2 (germline): DFQATT, SNEGSKA (reference sequence). Trimming removed 1 base from V and 3 bases from J, with 7 bases in between. CDR3 nucleotide sequence: TGCAGTGCTAGAGTTAACCACTACAATGAGCAGTTCTTC. This sequence encodes CSARVNHYNEQFF.

The table lists this clonotype with many counts. V usage is TRBV5-1 and J usage is TRBJ1-1; no firm D call. Per the germline V gene, CDR1 is SGHRS and CDR2 is YFSETQ. The CDR3 extends over 16 amino acids. V was cut by 0 bases and J by 5 bases, with 17 bases left in between. CDR3 bases: TGCGCCAGCAGCTTGGTAGTATCCAGTTTCTCAACTGAAGCTTTCTTT. Protein: CASSLVVSSFSTEAFF.

This clonotype was recorded at least ten times. The chain joins TRBV5-1 to TRBJ1-4; weak D call: TRBD1 (6 bases). Germline CDR1 is SGHRS and CDR2 is YFSETQ. V dropped 0 bases and J dropped 16 bases, with 16 bases sitting between them. The CDR3 totals 13 residues. As DNA, the CDR3 is TGCGCCAGCAGCTTGGAGACGGCGGGGGCTCAGTTTTTT. Translating it yields CASSLETAGAQFF.

This clonotype was detected many times. This chain connects TRBV3-1 to TRBJ2-4; D tentatively reads TRBD1 or TRBD2 (6 bases each). V was shortened by 0 bases and J by 9 bases, with 15 bases between the two germline ends. Germline V gives CDR1 LGHDT, CDR2 YNNKEL (reference sequence). CDR3 length equals 15 residues. This chain's CDR3 is CASSQESTGAGIQYF. The CDR3 DNA sequence: TGTGCCAGCAGCCAAGAGTCTACGGGGGCAGGCATTCAGTACTTC.

This clonotype was detected many times. The rearrangement joins TRBV7-9 to TRBJ2-4; D is unclear. V lost 4 bases and J 5 bases, leaving 9 bases between the germline ends. This CDR3 is 13 amino acids long. Germline assignment: CDR1 SEHNR and CDR2 FQNEAQ (reference sequence). The CDR3 nucleotides are TGTGCCAGCAGCTCCTCAGGAGAAAACATTCAGTACTTC. Amino acids: CASSSSGENIQYF.